Listed below are T cell receptor beta chains from one sample, sequenced in a study of blood T cell repertoires in COVID-19. Sequencing was performed with immunoSEQ multiplex PCR; in TCRdb, only in-frame clones are kept and a portion is missing. This table holds approximately 210,000 clones, 81% found once. What was sequenced was PBMCs or T cells enriched from blood (not recorded which). These TCRs come from a woman aged 45-59 years with acute COVID-19. CDR3s include the opening cysteine and the closing phenylalanine or tryptophan. The order of the fields is clone size, J gene, D gene, V gene, CDR3 DNA, CDR3 protein. The D gene is left open where the match is weak. The size entry is marked missing in some rows and otherwise reads once, few, many or a size class.

- TRBJ2-1 - TRBV9 TGTGCCAGCAGCCCGACAGTAACAAGCTCCTACAATGAGCAGTTCTTC CASSPTVTSSYNEQFF
- TRBJ2-7 TRBD1 TRBV28 TGTGCCAGCAGTCCAGGGGGACAGACCTACGAGCAGTACTTC CASSPGGQTYEQYF
- TRBJ2-2 TRBD1 TRBV18 TGTGCCAGCTCACCCCAGGGGGACACCGGGGAGCTGTTTTTT CASSPQGDTGELFF
- TRBJ1-6 - TRBV3-1/TRBV3-2 TGTGCCAGCAGCCAAGAACGGGGGTTTGGTTCACCCCTCCACTTT CASSQERGFGSPLHF
- TRBJ2-1 - TRBV11-1 TGTGCCAGCAGCCGACTACTCCTGGATGAGCAGTTCTTC CASSRLLLDEQFF
- TRBJ2-7 - TRBV5-1 TGCGCCAGCAGCCTAGAACAGGGACCCCCCTACGAGCAGTACTTC CASSLEQGPPYEQYF
- TRBJ2-1 TRBD2 TRBV3-1/TRBV3-2 TGTGCCAGCAGCCAAGGCCGGACTAGCGGCAACAATGAGCAGTTCTTC CASSQGRTSGNNEQFF
- TRBJ1-1 - TRBV7-8 TGTGCCAGCAGCTTCAGAGGGGGTTGGGGTACTGAAGCTTTCTTT CASSFRGGWGTEAFF
- TRBJ2-1 TRBD1 TRBV24-1 TGTGCCACCAGTGATTCGGCAGGGGGTCGAACCAGCTCCTACAATGAGCAGTTCTTC CATSDSAGGRTSSYNEQFF
- TRBJ2-7 TRBD1 TRBV11-2 TGTGCCAGCAGCCGGACCGGGACAGGGGCTATCGAGCAGTACTTC CASSRTGTGAIEQYF
- TRBJ2-1 TRBD1 TRBV6-5 TGTGCCAGCATCCCGGGACAGGGGATCAATGAGCAGTTCTTC CASIPGQGINEQFF
once TRBJ2-7 TRBD1 TRBV10-3 TGTGCCATCAGTGACTCGACAGGGAACTCCTACGAGCAGTACTTC CAISDSTGNSYEQYF
- TRBJ2-5 TRBD1 TRBV3-1/TRBV3-2 TGTGCCAGCAGCCAAGGTGGGACAGGGTCCCAAGAGACCCAGTACTTC CASSQGGTGSQETQYF
once TRBJ2-5 TRBD2 TRBV5-1 TGCGCCAGCAGCTCGATGAGCGGGGGGATCCAAGAGACCCAGTACTTC CASSSMSGGIQETQYF
- TRBJ1-5 - TRBV6-1 TGTGCCAGCAGTGAAGCTGGCGGAAGAAATCAGCCCCAGCATTTT CASSEAGGRNQPQHF
- TRBJ1-4 - TRBV11-2 TGTGCCAGCAGCCGGGGACACTATGAAAAACTGTTTTTT CASSRGHYEKLFF
- TRBJ2-7 TRBD1 TRBV2 TGTGCCAGCAGCGGGACAGGGGGCGAGCAGTACTTC CASSGTGGEQYF
few TRBJ1-6 - TRBV29-1 TGCAGCGTCCAATGGGGCGCGACGAATAATTCACCCCTCCACTTT CSVQWGATNNSPLHF
- TRBJ2-1 - TRBV7-2 TGTGCCAGCGGTGGGAGCTCCTACAATGAGCAGTTCTTC CASGGSSYNEQFF
- TRBJ1-2 TRBD1 TRBV29-1 TGCAGCGCCAGGGGACAGGGGGTTGGGTATGGCTACACCTTC CSARGQGVGYGYTF
- TRBJ2-5 TRBD2 TRBV9 TGTGCCAGCAGCCCCTCAAACGCGGGAGGGCGGGAGACCCAGTACTTC CASSPSNAGGRETQYF
once TRBJ1-3 TRBD1 TRBV7-9 TGTGCCAGCAGCTTAGGGGGACAGGGCCTCTCTGGAAACACCATATATTTT CASSLGGQGLSGNTIYF
- TRBJ2-1 - TRBV11-3 TGTGCCAGCAGCTATCAGACTGAAAATGAGCAGTTCTTC CASSYQTENEQFF
once TRBJ1-2 TRBD1 TRBV18 TGTGCCAGCTCACAGACAGGGTTTGGTAACTATGGCTACACCTTC CASSQTGFGNYGYTF
- TRBJ2-5 - TRBV6-2/TRBV6-3 TGTGCCAGCAGTACGGGAGTGGCCCCAGAGACCCAGTACTTC CASSTGVAPETQYF
- TRBJ2-3 - TRBV7-9 TGTGCCAGCAGCCCCAATTTGTGGGGCAACACAGATACGCAGTATTTT CASSPNLWGNTDTQYF
- TRBJ1-2 - TRBV10-3 TGTGCCATCAGTGAACAAGGACTTAACTATGGCTACACCTTC CAISEQGLNYGYTF
once TRBJ2-7 TRBD1 TRBV19 TGTGCCAGTAGTAGGACAGGGGGCCCTCTCGAGCAGTACTTC CASSRTGGPLEQYF
once TRBJ1-3 - TRBV2 TGTGCCAGCAGTAGAGAAAATACAGGTTCTGGAAACACCATATATTTT CASSRENTGSGNTIYF
few TRBJ1-4 TRBD1 TRBV18 TGTGCCAGCTCACCGCAGGACAGGGTTAATGAAAAACTGTTTTTT CASSPQDRVNEKLFF
- TRBJ1-1 TRBD1 TRBV28 TGTGCCAGCAGTAATAGGGACAGGGGGAGGGAGAACACTGAAGCTTTCTTT CASSNRDRGRENTEAFF
- TRBJ2-2 - TRBV11-3 TGTGCCAGCAGTTTTCATTCCACGAACACCGGGGAGCTGTTTTTT CASSFHSTNTGELFF
many TRBJ1-2 - TRBV2 TGTGCCAGCAGTGAAGAATTAACAGCCTATGGCTACACCTTC CASSEELTAYGYTF
- TRBJ2-3 TRBD2 TRBV7-8 TGTGCCAGCAGCTCAATAGCGGGAGCAGATACGCAGTATTTT CASSSIAGADTQYF
- TRBJ1-4 - TRBV28 TGTGCCAGCAGTTCCCCGCGGGGGGCTACGGGAGAAAAACTGTTTTTT CASSSPRGATGEKLFF
- TRBJ1-1 - TRBV6-5 TGTGCCAGCAGTTACGCAGCTAGGAACACTGAAGCTTTCTTT CASSYAARNTEAFF
- TRBJ1-1 TRBD1 TRBV12-3/TRBV12-4 TGTGCCAGCAGTTACGGACAGGGTACTGAAGCTTTCTTT CASSYGQGTEAFF
- TRBJ2-5 TRBD1 TRBV28 TGTGCCAGCAGTCCGGGACAGGTATTGGAGACCCAGTACTTC CASSPGQVLETQYF
- TRBJ1-1 - TRBV9 TGTGCCAGCAGCGCCCATTTCAGTAACACTGAAGCTTTCTTT CASSAHFSNTEAFF
- TRBJ1-4 TRBD1 TRBV19 TGTGCCAGTAGCCCACTCGGAGGACAGGGGAACGAAAAACTGTTTTTT CASSPLGGQGNEKLFF
once TRBJ2-5 - TRBV2 TGTGCCAGCAGTGTACAGGGAGGGGGGGAGACCCAGTACTTC CASSVQGGGETQYF
- TRBJ1-3 - TRBV2 TGTGCCAGCAGTGATTTCGGGGGTTCAATAGGAAACACCATATATTTT CASSDFGGSIGNTIYF
- TRBJ1-2 - TRBV7-9 TGTGCCAGCAGCTCCAGCCCCCCTAGTAGTGGCTACACCTTC CASSSSPPSSGYTF
- TRBJ1-6 - TRBV11-2 TGTGCCTTCCGGGCAGGGGTGCGGTCACCCCTCCACTTT CAFRAGVRSPLHF
- TRBJ2-5 - TRBV28 TGTGCCAGCAGTGAAGGCGGGGGCGGGCGTGCGACCCAGTACTTC CASSEGGGGRATQYF
few TRBJ1-2 - TRBV6-2/TRBV6-3 TGTGCCAGCAGGCCTGACAGCGAATACTATGGCTACACCTTC CASRPDSEYYGYTF
- TRBJ1-1 TRBD1 TRBV6-2/TRBV6-3 TGTGCCAGCAGTTTTCCTACAGGGGGGACTGAAGCTTTCTTT CASSFPTGGTEAFF
- TRBJ1-4 - TRBV28 TGTGCCAGCAGTTTAACCGGTGCAACTAATGAAAAACTGTTTTTT CASSLTGATNEKLFF